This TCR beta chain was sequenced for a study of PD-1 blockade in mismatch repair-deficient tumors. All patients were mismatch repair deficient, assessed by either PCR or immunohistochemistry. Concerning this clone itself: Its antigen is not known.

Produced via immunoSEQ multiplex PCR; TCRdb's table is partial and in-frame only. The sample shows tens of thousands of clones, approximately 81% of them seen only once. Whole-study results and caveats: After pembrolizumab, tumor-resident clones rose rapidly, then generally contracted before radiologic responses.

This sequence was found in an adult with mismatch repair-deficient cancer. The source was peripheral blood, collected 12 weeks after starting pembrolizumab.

The CDR3, as DNA: TGTGCCAGCAGCGCTGGACCCGGGCCCTCCTACGAGCAGTACTTC. It specifies CASSAGPGPSYEQYF. The chain joins TRBV9 to TRBJ2-7, with D uncertain. Trimming left V 3 bases short and J 0 bases short, with 13 bases between. This CDR3 contains 15 residues. CDR1 and CDR2 from the germline V gene are SGDLS and YYNGEE.